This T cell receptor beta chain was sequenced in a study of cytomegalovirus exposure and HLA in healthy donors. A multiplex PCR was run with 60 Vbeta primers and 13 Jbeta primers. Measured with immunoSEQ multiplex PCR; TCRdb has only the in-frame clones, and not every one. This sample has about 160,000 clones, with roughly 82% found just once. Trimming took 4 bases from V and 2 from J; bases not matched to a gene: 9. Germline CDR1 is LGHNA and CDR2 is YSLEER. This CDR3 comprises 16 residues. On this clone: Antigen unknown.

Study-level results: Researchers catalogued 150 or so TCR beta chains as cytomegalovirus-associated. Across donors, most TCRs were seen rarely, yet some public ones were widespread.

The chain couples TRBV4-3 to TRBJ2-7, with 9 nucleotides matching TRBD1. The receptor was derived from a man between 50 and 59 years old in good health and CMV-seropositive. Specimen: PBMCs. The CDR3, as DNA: TGCGCCAGCAGCCGGCTCAGGACAGGGGCGACCTACGAGCAGTACTTC. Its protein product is CASSRLRTGATYEQYF.